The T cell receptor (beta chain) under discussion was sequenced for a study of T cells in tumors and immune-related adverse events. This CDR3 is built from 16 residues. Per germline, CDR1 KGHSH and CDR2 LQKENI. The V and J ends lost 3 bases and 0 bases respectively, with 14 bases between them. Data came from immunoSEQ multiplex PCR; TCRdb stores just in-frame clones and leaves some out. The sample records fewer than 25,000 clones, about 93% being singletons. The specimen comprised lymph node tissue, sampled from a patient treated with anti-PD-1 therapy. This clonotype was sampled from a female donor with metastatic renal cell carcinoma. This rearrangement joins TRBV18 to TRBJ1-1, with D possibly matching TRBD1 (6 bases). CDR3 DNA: TGTGCCAGCTCACCGGGGGCGTGGGCCGTGAACACTGAAGCTTTCTTT. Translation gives CASSPGAWAVNTEAFF.